The clone carrying this T cell receptor beta chain was detected only a few times. Its target is unknown. This entry is derived from a study of vaccination and CD4 T cells after COVID-19. On the study more broadly: Post-vaccine sample collection happened at a median of about 10 weeks after dose two, ranging 14 to 241. Overlapping spike pools from SARS-CoV-2 and HCoV-NL63, HCoV-OC43 and HCoV-229E served as culture stimuli.

Treatment: approximately 9-day PBMC culture with coronavirus spike peptide pools or control peptides (ViraFEST assay). Negative-selection isolation of CD4+ T cells was performed after around eleven days of culture. Cultured CD4+ T cells had their DNA profiled by the Oncomine TCR Beta short-read assay. Each CDR3 protein gets one entry after TCRdb re-called the PCR reads with MiXCR. The sample consists of about 15,000 distinct CDR3 sequences, around two fifths of them appearing once. Study observations and caveats: The study found median SARS-CoV-2-reactive clonotypes rising from roughly 21 to 40, not significantly.

The sequence derives from a human donor with COVID-19. Sequencing input: cultured CD4+ T cells from blood.

The CDR3 loop is CASSPGTGYLNYGYTF. CDR3 DNA sequence: TGTGCCAGCAGCCCAGGGACAGGGTATTTGAACTATGGCTACACCTTC. V and J are TRBV7-8 and TRBJ1-2, with 9 bases matching TRBD1. The V gene end was trimmed by 5 bases and the J gene end by 2 bases; junction bases not matched to a gene: 9. Germline V gene sequence: CDR1 SGHVS, CDR2 FQNEAQ. The length of the CDR3 is 16 residues.